The 22 T cell receptor beta chains below all came from one sample that was sequenced in a study of vaccination and CD4 T cells after COVID-19. Antigens for these TCRs are unknown. Sample treatment: approximately 11-day PBMC culture with coronavirus spike peptide pools or control peptides (ViraFEST assay). The Oncomine TCR Beta short-read assay sequenced DNA from cultured CD4+ T cells. Using its own MiXCR run on the PCR reads, TCRdb lists one record per CDR3 protein. The sample records about 21,000 distinct CDR3 sequences, 62% being singletons. Sequenced here: CD4+ T cells from blood, cultured in vitro, sampled before SARS-CoV-2 vaccination. These receptors all stem from a human donor who received a COVID-19 vaccine.

This chain uses TRBV2 with TRBJ2-2; D perhaps matches TRBD1 (5 bases). CDR3 length equals 18 residues. CDR1 is SNHLY and CDR2 is FYNNEI in the germline V gene. V was pared by 3 bases and J by 0 bases, with 17 bases between. CDR3 bases: TGTGCCAGCAGTGACTCCAGCAGGGCCTACGCGAACACCGGGGAGCTGTTTTTT. Translation gives CASSDSSRAYANTGELFF.

CDR3 protein: CARQPQYSGANVLTF. In DNA, the CDR3 is TGTGCCCGACAGCCGCAGTACTCTGGGGCCAACGTCCTGACTTTC. V and J are TRBV2 and TRBJ2-6; TRBD1 might be the D (5 bases). The CDR3 has 15 residues. Germline CDR1 is SNHLY and CDR2 is FYNNEI. V dropped 11 bases and J dropped 0 bases, with 14 bases sitting between them.

The chain uses TRBV25-1 and TRBJ2-3, with D possibly matching TRBD1 (5 bases). V shed 1 base and J shed 4 bases, with 12 bases lying between them. The germline V gene encodes CDR1 MGHDK and CDR2 SYGVNS. The CDR3 is 15 residues long. CDR3 loop: CASSESGRAADTQYF. CDR3 nucleotides: TGTGCCAGCAGTGAATCAGGCAGGGCTGCAGATACGCAGTATTTT. Supplemented by reference TRBV25-1 and TRBJ2-3, the full variable domain reads EADIYQTPRYLVIGTGKKITLECSQTMGHDKMYWYQQDPGMELHLIHYSYGVNSTEKGDLSSESTVSRIRTEHFPLTLESARPSHTSQYLCASSESGRAADTQYFGPGTRLTVL.

The chain carries TRBV19 and TRBJ1-5; D gene ambiguous. V was shortened by 1 base and J by 6 bases, with 10 bases between the two germline ends. Germline CDR1 and CDR2: LNHDA and SQIVND (reference sequence). This CDR3 spans 14 amino acids. For the CDR3, the DNA is TGTGCCAGTAGTATAGGTCAGTCGAGTCAGCCCCAGCATTTT. Protein product: CASSIGQSSQPQHF.

The J gene is TRBJ1-5, the V gene TRBV2; D not resolved. Trimming took off 5 bases at V and 0 bases at J, with 8 bases between the two ends. Germline assignment: CDR1 SNHLY and CDR2 FYNNEI. This CDR3 has 14 residues. The CDR3 DNA reads as TGTGCCAGCAGTAAATGGGGTAGCAATCAGCCCCAGCATTTT. Translating it yields CASSKWGSNQPQHF.

This clonotype was counted only a few times. This chain joins TRBV11-3 and TRBJ1-2; 10 bases match TRBD1. The CDR3 length is 13 residues. Unmatched junction bases numbered 3, after V lost 5 bases and J lost 6 bases. Germline loops: CDR1 SGHNT, CDR2 YENEEA. The CDR3 here is CASSAGTGDGYTF. CDR3 DNA sequence: TGTGCCAGCAGCGCCGGGACAGGGGATGGCTACACCTTC.

This clonotype was picked up a small number of times. The chain recombines TRBV7-2 with TRBJ1-2; D perhaps matches TRBD1 (6 bases). Germline loops: CDR1 SGHTA, CDR2 FQGNSA. The V end was cut by 0 bases, the J end by 0 bases, with 14 bases between. This CDR3 has 17 amino acids. The CDR3 protein is CASSLAHGTQANYGYTF. CDR3 sequence (DNA): TGTGCCAGCAGCTTAGCCCACGGGACACAAGCTAACTATGGCTACACCTTC.

The V gene is TRBV6-2 or TRBV6-3, the J gene TRBJ1-2, with TRBD1 matching over 7 bases. V lost 5 bases and J lost 0; bases outside the gene matches: 12. Per the germline V gene, CDR1 is MNHEY and CDR2 is SVGEGT. CDR3 length equals 17 residues. DNA of the CDR3: TGTGCCAGCAGTACGAACAGGGGCTACACAGCTAACTATGGCTACACCTTC. It translates to CASSTNRGYTANYGYTF.

This clonotype was recorded a few times. The chain recombines TRBV27 with TRBJ2-3, with D unclear. Germline assignment: CDR1 MNHEY and CDR2 SMNVEV (reference sequence). Deletions cut 0 bases from V and 3 bases from J, with 7 bases between. The CDR3 has 14 amino acids. CDR3: CASSLSRGTDTQYF. The CDR3 region has the DNA TGTGCCAGCAGTTTATCCAGAGGTACAGATACGCAGTATTTT.

V and J are TRBV30 and TRBJ1-2; the D is unclear. CDR3 length: 13 residues. The V gene lost 0 bases and the J gene lost 4 bases, with 9 bases spanning the gap. CDR1 and CDR2 from the germline V gene are GTSNPN and SVGIG (reference sequence). The CDR3 bases are TGTGCCTGGAGTGTAAGTGGGATCTATGGCTACACCTTC. Translating gives CAWSVSGIYGYTF.

This clonotype was detected once. The chain links TRBV7-9 to TRBJ2-7; 7 bases are shared with TRBD2. Germline V gives CDR1 SEHNR, CDR2 FQNEAQ (reference sequence). J lost 5 bases, V lost 2 bases, and 6 bases had no gene match. This CDR3 is built from 14 residues. The CDR3 bases are TGTGCCAGCAGCTTACTCGGGGAGGGCGACGAGCAGTACTTC. The encoded protein is CASSLLGEGDEQYF. The variable domain in full, with the rest retrieved from reference TRBV7-9 and TRBJ2-7, is DTGVSQNPRHKITKRGQNVTFRCDPISEHNRLYWYRQTLGQGPEFLTYFQNEAQLEKSRLLSDRFSAERPKGSFSTLEIQRTEQGDSAMYLCASSLLGEGDEQYFGPGTRLTVT.

The sample holds a few counts of this clonotype. J is TRBJ2-7 and V is TRBV7-9; 11 bases map to TRBD1. The CDR3 runs to 14 residues. J was trimmed by 2 bases and V by 4 bases; bases with no gene match: 1. Germline V CDR1 and CDR2: SEHNR, FQNEAQ (reference sequence). Written as DNA, the CDR3 is TGTGCCAGCAGCTCGGGACAGGGGGCCTACGAGCAGTACTTC. It translates to CASSSGQGAYEQYF. The full variable domain, completed using reference TRBV7-9 and TRBJ2-7, is DTGVSQNPRHKITKRGQNVTFRCDPISEHNRLYWYRQTLGQGPEFLTYFQNEAQLEKSRLLSDRFSAERPKGSFSTLEIQRTEQGDSAMYLCASSSGQGAYEQYFGPGTRLTVT.

This chain connects TRBV7-2 to TRBJ1-1; 11 bases are shared with TRBD1. This CDR3 is 15 amino acids long. V shed 5 bases and J 4 bases; nucleotides not matched to a gene: 6. From germline, CDR1 is SGHTA and CDR2 FQGNSA. Written as DNA, the CDR3 is TGTGCCAGCAGCGCCCGGACAGGGGGCATCACTGAAGCTTTCTTT. This translates into CASSARTGGITEAFF.

The gene calls are TRBV6-5 and TRBJ2-5; tentatively, D is TRBD2 (6 bases). Trimming took 0 bases from V and 5 from J, leaving 10 bases between them. CDR1 and CDR2 from the germline V gene are MNHEY and SVGAGI. The CDR3 extends over 14 amino acids. The DNA for the CDR3 is TGTGCCAGCAGTTACTCAGGAGGGTGGGAGACCCAGTACTTC. Its translation is CASSYSGGWETQYF.

This clonotype occurred a few times. The chain has TRBV2 and TRBJ1-2; D is perhaps TRBD1 (6 bases). V was shortened by 2 bases and J by 2 bases, with 15 bases between the two germline ends. This CDR3 is 16 amino acids long. The V gene's germline CDR1 is SNHLY and CDR2 FYNNEI. In DNA form, the CDR3 reads TGTGCCAGCAGTGAAACGGAGGGGGTCCTCAACTATGGCTACACCTTC. Its protein product is CASSETEGVLNYGYTF.

This clonotype appeared a few times. The chain couples TRBV20-1 to TRBJ2-3, with 8 bases fitting TRBD2. Germline lookup yields CDR1 DFQATT and CDR2 SNEGSKA (reference sequence). With V trimmed by 0 bases and J by 3 bases, 5 bases remained unmatched. The CDR3 spans 15 residues. The CDR3 nucleotides are TGCAGTGCTAGAGAGCGGGGGGCGGGAACAGATACGCAGTATTTT. It encodes CSARERGAGTDTQYF.

The V and J genes are TRBV2 and TRBJ2-2; TRBD1 aligns across 8 bases. The J segment lost 0 bases and the V segment lost 8 bases, leaving 5 bases of the junction unmatched. Germline lookup yields CDR1 SNHLY and CDR2 FYNNEI. CDR3 size: 15 residues. The CDR3 is CASRTGGTNTGELFF. DNA for the CDR3: TGTGCCAGCCGTACAGGGGGTACGAACACCGGGGAGCTGTTTTTT.

V gene TRBV6-1 combines with J gene TRBJ2-2; D may be TRBD2 (6 bases). The ends were cut back, 7 bases at V and 7 bases at J, with 16 bases in the middle. This CDR3 spans 14 amino acids. Germline V gene lookup returns CDR1 MNHNS and CDR2 SASEGT. Here the CDR3 DNA reads TGTGCCAGCAAACGCGGGACTTCCTTCGGGGAGCTGTTTTTT. This encodes CASKRGTSFGELFF.

The genes are TRBV7-2 and TRBJ2-3, with D uncertain. The V and J ends lost 2 bases and 0 bases respectively, with 15 bases between them. Germline-derived CDR1 and CDR2 are SGHTA and FQGNSA. This CDR3 has 17 amino acids. This chain's CDR3 is CASSLYVRRPSTDTQYF. CDR3 nucleotides: TGTGCCAGCAGCTTATACGTTAGGCGCCCTAGCACAGATACGCAGTATTTT.

This chain links TRBV10-3 with TRBJ1-5; 9 nucleotides agree with TRBD1. Germline-derived CDR1 and CDR2 are ENHRY and SYGVKD. The V segment lost 2 bases and the J segment 0 bases; nucleotides outside the gene matches: 8. The CDR3 is made up of 18 amino acids. This CDR3 reads CAISEDRGARYSNQPQHF. CDR3 nucleotides: TGTGCCATCAGTGAGGACAGGGGGGCCCGTTATAGCAATCAGCCCCAGCATTTT.

A single count supports this clonotype. The V gene is TRBV19, the J gene TRBJ2-1; maybe TRBD1 (5 bases). Germline CDR1 LNHDA, CDR2 SQIVND (reference sequence). The CDR3 contains 15 residues. V lost 5 bases, J lost 6 bases, and 17 bases lay in between. The DNA of the CDR3 is TGTGCCAGTAGTCAGAACCAGGGTTCCCGCAATGAGCAGTTCTTC. This sequence encodes CASSQNQGSRNEQFF. Filled out from reference TRBV19 and TRBJ2-1, the complete variable domain reads DGGITQSPKYLFRKEGQNVTLSCEQNLNHDAMYWYRQDPGQGLRLIYYSQIVNDFQKGDIAEGYSVSREKKESFPLTVTSAQKNPTAFYLCASSQNQGSRNEQFFGPGTRLTVL.

This chain joins TRBV7-2 and TRBJ2-1; D perhaps matches TRBD2 (6 bases). This CDR3 contains 13 residues. Germline V gene data show CDR1 as SGHTA and CDR2 as FQGNSA. V was trimmed by 5 bases and J by 9 bases, leaving 14 bases between them. The CDR3 loop reads CASSLRLGIEQFF. CDR3 nucleotides: TGTGCCAGCAGCCTTAGACTAGGGATTGAGCAGTTCTTC.